These 8 T cell receptor beta chains originate from one sample sequenced in a study of post-analysis software for immune sequencing data. The TCR beta cDNA libraries carried unique molecular identifiers. Each CDR3 protein is one row after TCRdb ran MiXCR on the PCR reads. Here the sample spans 380,000 or so distinct CDR3 sequences, about a third being singletons. These receptors have no known antigen. Study-wide results and caveats: Comparison of patients with controls showed about 5 TRBV segments more frequent in patients, TRBV5-6, TRBV5-1 and TRBV20-1 among them.

Material: blood. The receptors were gathered from a girl aged 5 to 17 with multiple sclerosis.

This clonotype was detected many times. The V gene is TRBV29-1, the J gene TRBJ2-5; 11 bases are shared with TRBD2. V was pared by 3 bases and J by 6 bases, with 6 bases of the junction left unmatched. The CDR3 extends over 14 amino acids. Per the germline V gene, CDR1 is SQVTM and CDR2 is ANQGSEA. As DNA, the CDR3 is TGCAGCGTTGAGAGAACTAGCGGGGGAAAGACCCAGTACTTC. Residues: CSVERTSGGKTQYF. The variable domain in full, completed from reference TRBV29-1 and TRBJ2-5, reads SAVISQKPSRDICQRGTSLTIQCQVDSQVTMMFWYRQQPGQSLTLIATANQGSEATYESGFVIDKFPISRPNLTFSTLTVSNMSPEDSSIYLCSVERTSGGKTQYFGPGTRLLVL.

This clonotype was seen just once. The rearrangement links TRBV7-9 to TRBJ2-7; no firm D call. This CDR3 is built from 13 residues. Germline CDR1 reads SEHNR; CDR2 reads FQNEAQ (reference sequence). V was shortened by 5 bases and J by 2 bases, with 10 bases between the two germline ends. CDR3 sequence: CASSPLIPYEQYF. For the CDR3, the DNA is TGTGCCAGCAGCCCTTTGATCCCCTACGAGCAGTACTTC.

Ten or more counts support this clonotype. V is TRBV7-2 and J is TRBJ2-3; no definite D call. The CDR3 runs to 13 residues. Trimming stripped 6 bases from V and 3 bases from J, with 10 bases between. Germline V gene data show CDR1 as SGHTA and CDR2 as FQGNSA. CDR3 bases: TGTGCCAGCAGTCGACACTATACAGATACGCAGTATTTT. It yields the protein CASSRHYTDTQYF. Together with reference TRBV7-2 and TRBJ2-3, the CDR3 gives the full variable domain: GAGVSQSPSNKVTEKGKDVELRCDPISGHTALYWYRQSLGQGLEFLIYFQGNSAPDKSGLPSDRFSAERTGGSVSTLTIQRTQQEDSAVYLCASSRHYTDTQYFGPGTRLTVL.

This chain joins TRBV29-1 and TRBJ2-1; 15 bases match TRBD2. The V segment lost 4 bases and the J segment 9 bases; nucleotides outside the gene matches: 4. The germline CDR1 and CDR2 sequences are SQVTM and ANQGSEA. This CDR3 is built from 14 residues. CDR3 amino acids: CSVAPGLAGGEQFF. CDR3 DNA: TGCAGCGTTGCCCCGGGACTAGCGGGGGGTGAGCAGTTCTTC.

This clonotype was seen repeatedly, ten times or more. This rearrangement joins TRBV12-3 or TRBV12-4 to TRBJ1-5, with D uncertain. The CDR3 is 13 residues long. Trimming removed 3 bases from V and 7 bases from J, with 10 bases in between. CDR3 region: CASSLEQRQPQHF. As DNA, the CDR3 is TGTGCCAGCAGTTTGGAACAGAGGCAGCCCCAGCATTTT.

This clonotype was observed many times. The CDR3 DNA follows: TGTGCCAGCAGCGTGGGGTCGTCCTACAATGAGCAGTTCTTC. This gives the protein CASSVGSSYNEQFF. The chain links TRBV7-3 to TRBJ2-1; D gene unclear. Trimming left V 5 bases short and J 1 base short, with 9 bases between. The CDR3 extends over 14 amino acids. CDR1 SGHTA and CDR2 FQGTGA come from the germline V gene.

This clonotype showed up just a few times. This chain connects TRBV6-4 to TRBJ1-1; D remains unclear. Germline lookup yields CDR1 MRHNA and CDR2 SNTAGT. Trimming left V 6 bases short and J 1 base short, with 9 bases between. The CDR3 extends over 13 amino acids. The CDR3 nucleotides read TGTGCCAGCAGCGTTGACAAGAACACTGAAGCTTTCTTT. It yields the protein CASSVDKNTEAFF.

This chain joins TRBV6-6 and TRBJ1-1, with TRBD1 as a possible D gene (6 bases). Germline CDR1 is MNHNY and CDR2 is SVGAGI (reference sequence). The CDR3 length is 12 residues. The ends were cut back, 4 bases at V and 8 bases at J, with 11 bases in the middle. CDR3 loop: CASSSGTREAFF. For the CDR3, the DNA is TGTGCCAGCAGTTCTGGGACAAGAGAAGCTTTCTTT.